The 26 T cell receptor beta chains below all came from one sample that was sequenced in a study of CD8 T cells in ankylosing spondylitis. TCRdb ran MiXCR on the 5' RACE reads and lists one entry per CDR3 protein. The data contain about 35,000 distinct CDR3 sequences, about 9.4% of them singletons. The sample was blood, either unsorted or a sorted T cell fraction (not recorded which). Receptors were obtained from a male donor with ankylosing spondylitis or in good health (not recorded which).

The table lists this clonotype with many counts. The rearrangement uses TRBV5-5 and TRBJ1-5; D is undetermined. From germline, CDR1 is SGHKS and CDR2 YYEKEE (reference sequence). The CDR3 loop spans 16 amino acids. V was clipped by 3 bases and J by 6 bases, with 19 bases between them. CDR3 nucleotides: TGTGCCAGCAGCTCAAGGACCTACCGGGGAGTTCAGCCCCAGCATTTT. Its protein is CASSSRTYRGVQPQHF.

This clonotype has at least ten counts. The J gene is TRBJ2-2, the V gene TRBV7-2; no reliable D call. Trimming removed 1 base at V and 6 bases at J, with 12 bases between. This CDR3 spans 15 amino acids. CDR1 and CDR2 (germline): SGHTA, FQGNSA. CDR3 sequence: CASSLVQSYAGELFF. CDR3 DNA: TGTGCCAGCAGCTTAGTACAATCTTATGCCGGGGAGCTGTTTTTT.

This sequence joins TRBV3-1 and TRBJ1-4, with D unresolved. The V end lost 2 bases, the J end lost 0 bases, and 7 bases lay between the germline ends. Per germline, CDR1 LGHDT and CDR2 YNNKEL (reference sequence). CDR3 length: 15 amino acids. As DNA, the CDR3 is TGTGCCAGCAGCCAAAGGTCGCCAACTAATGAAAAACTGTTTTTT. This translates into CASSQRSPTNEKLFF.

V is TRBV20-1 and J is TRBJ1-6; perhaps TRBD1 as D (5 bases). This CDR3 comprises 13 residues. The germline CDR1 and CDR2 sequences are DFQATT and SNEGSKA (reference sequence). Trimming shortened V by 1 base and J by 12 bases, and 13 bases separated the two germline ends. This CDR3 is CSARAFREGPLHF. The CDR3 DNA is TGCAGTGCTAGAGCCTTCAGGGAAGGACCCCTCCACTTT.

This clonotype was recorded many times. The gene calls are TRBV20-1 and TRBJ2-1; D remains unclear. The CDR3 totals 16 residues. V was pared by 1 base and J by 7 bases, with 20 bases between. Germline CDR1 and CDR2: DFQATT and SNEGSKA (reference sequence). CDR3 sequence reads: CSARGSVSQARNEQFF. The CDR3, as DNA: TGCAGTGCTAGAGGTTCGGTTAGCCAGGCTAGGAATGAGCAGTTCTTC.

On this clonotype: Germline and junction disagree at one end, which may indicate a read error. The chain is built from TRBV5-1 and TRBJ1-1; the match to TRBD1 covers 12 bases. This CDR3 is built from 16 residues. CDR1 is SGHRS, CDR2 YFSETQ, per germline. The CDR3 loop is CATSSGTGGTNPEAFF. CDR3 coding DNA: TGCGCCACCAGCTCCGGGACAGGGGGCACCAACCCTGAAGCTTTCTTT.

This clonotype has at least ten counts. Here the CDR3 reads CASSLTRTASGNTIYF. The CDR3 DNA sequence: TGTGCCAGCAGCTTGACTCGCACAGCGTCTGGAAACACCATATATTTT. This chain joins TRBV5-5 and TRBJ1-3; D gene ambiguous. Germline values: CDR1 SGHKS, CDR2 YYEKEE (reference sequence). The CDR3 runs 16 residues. Trimming pared 1 base from V and 1 base from J, leaving 12 bases between.

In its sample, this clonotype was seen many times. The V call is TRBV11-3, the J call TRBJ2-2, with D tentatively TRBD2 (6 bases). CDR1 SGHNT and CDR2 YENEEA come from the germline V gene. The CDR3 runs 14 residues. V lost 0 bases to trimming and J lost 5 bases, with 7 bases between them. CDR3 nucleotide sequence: TGTGCCAGCAGCTTAGATGGGGGGACCGGGGAGCTGTTTTTT. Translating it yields CASSLDGGTGELFF.

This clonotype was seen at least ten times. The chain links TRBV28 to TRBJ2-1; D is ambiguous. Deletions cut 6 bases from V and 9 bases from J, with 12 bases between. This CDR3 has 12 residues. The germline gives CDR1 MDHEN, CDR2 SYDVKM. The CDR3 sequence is CASRPTRTEQFF. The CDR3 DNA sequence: TGTGCCAGCAGACCAACAAGAACTGAGCAGTTCTTC.

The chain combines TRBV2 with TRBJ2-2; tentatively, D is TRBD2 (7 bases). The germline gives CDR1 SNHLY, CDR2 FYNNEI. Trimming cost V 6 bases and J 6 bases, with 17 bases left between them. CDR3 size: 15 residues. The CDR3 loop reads CASRERGGGPGELFF. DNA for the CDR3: TGTGCCAGCAGAGAAAGAGGGGGGGGACCCGGGGAGCTGTTTTTT.

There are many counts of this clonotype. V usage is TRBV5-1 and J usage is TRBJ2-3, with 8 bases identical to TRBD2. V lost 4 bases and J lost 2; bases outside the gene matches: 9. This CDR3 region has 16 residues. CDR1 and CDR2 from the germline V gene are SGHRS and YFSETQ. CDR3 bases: TGCGCCAGCAGCGTTTGGGCGGGAGGCCCCACAGATACGCAGTATTTT. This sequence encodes CASSVWAGGPTDTQYF. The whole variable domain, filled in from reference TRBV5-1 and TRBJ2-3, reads KAGVTQTPRYLIKTRGQQVTLSCSPISGHRSVSWYQQTPGQGLQFLFEYFSETQRNKGNFPGRFSGRQFSNSRSEMNVSTLELGDSALYLCASSVWAGGPTDTQYFGPGTRLTVL.

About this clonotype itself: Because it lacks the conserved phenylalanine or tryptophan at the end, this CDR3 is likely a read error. DNA of the CDR3: TGTGCCAGCACCGTGGACAGTCTGGCCTCTGAAGCTTTCCTT. Translating it yields CASTVDSLASEAFL. The chain has TRBV12-3 or TRBV12-4 and TRBJ1-1; D may be TRBD1 (6 bases). This CDR3 contains 14 residues. V gave up 7 bases and J gave up 6 bases, with 18 bases separating them.

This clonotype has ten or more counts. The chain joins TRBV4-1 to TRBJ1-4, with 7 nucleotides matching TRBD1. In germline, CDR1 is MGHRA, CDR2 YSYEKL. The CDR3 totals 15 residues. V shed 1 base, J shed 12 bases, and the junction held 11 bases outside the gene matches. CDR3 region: CASSQVDRESRELFF. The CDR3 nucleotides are TGCGCCAGCAGCCAAGTTGACAGGGAGTCCAGAGAACTGTTTTTT.

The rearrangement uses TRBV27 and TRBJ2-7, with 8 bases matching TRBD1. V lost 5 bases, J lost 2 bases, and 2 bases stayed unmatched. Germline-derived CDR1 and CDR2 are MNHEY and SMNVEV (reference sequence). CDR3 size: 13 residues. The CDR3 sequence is CASSPTGAYEQYF. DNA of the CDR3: TGTGCCAGCAGTCCGACAGGGGCCTACGAGCAGTACTTC.

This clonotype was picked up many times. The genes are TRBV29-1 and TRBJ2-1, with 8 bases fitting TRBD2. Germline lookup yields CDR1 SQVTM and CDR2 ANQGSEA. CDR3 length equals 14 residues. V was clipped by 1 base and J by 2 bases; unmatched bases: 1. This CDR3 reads CSVEGGGPYNEQFF. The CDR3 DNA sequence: TGCAGCGTTGAAGGCGGGGGGCCCTACAATGAGCAGTTCTTC.

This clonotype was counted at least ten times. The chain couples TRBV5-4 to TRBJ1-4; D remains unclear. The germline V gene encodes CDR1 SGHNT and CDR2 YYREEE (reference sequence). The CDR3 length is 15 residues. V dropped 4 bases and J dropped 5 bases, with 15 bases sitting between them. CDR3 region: CASSRSGSINEKLFF. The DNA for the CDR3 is TGTGCCAGCAGCCGGTCGGGCAGTATAAATGAAAAACTGTTTTTT.

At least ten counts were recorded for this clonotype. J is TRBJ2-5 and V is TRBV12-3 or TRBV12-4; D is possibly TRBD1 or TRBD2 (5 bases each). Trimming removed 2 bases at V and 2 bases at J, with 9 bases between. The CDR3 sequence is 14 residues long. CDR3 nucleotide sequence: TGTGCCAGCAGTTTATCGGGGCAACAAGAGACCCAGTACTTC. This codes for CASSLSGQQETQYF.

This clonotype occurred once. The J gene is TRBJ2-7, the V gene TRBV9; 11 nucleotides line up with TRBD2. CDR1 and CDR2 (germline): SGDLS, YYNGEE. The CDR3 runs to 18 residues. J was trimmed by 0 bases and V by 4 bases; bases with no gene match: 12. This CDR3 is CASSPPTGLAESSYEQYF. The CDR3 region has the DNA TGTGCCAGCAGCCCACCCACGGGACTAGCGGAGAGCTCCTACGAGCAGTACTTC.

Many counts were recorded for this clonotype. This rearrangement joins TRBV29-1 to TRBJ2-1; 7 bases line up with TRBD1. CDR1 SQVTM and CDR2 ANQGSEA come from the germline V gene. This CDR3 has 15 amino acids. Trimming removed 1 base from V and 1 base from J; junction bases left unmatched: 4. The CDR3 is CSVEVWDSSYNEQFF. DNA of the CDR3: TGCAGCGTTGAAGTTTGGGACAGTTCCTACAATGAGCAGTTCTTC.

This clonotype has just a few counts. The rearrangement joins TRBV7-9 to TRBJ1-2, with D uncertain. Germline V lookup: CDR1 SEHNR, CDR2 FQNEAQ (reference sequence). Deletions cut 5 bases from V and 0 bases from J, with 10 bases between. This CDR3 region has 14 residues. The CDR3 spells CASSPWRTNYGYTF. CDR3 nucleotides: TGTGCCAGCAGCCCGTGGCGAACTAACTATGGCTACACCTTC.

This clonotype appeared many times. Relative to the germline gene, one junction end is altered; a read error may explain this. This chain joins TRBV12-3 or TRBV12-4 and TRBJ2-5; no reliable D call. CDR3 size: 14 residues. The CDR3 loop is CASSPSTLQETQYF. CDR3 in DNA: TGTGCCAGCTCCCCATCCACCCTCCAAGAGACCCAGTATTTC.

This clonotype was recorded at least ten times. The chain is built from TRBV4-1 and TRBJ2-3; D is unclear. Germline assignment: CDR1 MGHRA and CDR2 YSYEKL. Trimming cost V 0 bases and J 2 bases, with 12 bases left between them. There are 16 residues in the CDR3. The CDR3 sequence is CASSQDRYGATDTQYF. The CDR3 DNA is TGCGCCAGCAGCCAAGATAGGTACGGTGCCACAGATACGCAGTATTTT.

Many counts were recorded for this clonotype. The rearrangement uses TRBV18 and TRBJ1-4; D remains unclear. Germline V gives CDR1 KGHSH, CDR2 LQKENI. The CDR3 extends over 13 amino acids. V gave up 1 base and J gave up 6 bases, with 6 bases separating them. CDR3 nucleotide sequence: TGTGCCAGCTCACCACAGAGGGATGAAAAACTGTTTTTT. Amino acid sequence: CASSPQRDEKLFF.

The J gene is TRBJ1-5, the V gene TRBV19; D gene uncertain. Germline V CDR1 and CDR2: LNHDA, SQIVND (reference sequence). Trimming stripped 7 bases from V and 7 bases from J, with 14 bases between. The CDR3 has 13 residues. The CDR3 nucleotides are TGTGCCAGTAATGCGTTCGAAGGCCAGCCCCAGCATTTT. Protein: CASNAFEGQPQHF.

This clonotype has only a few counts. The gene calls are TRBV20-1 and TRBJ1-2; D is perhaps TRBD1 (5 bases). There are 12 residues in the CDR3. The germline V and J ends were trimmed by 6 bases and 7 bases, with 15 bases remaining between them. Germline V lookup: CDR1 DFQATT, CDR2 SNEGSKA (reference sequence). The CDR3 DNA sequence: TGCAGTGCCCGCGGGGCGTCCGGTGGCTACACCTTC. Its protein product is CSARGASGGYTF.

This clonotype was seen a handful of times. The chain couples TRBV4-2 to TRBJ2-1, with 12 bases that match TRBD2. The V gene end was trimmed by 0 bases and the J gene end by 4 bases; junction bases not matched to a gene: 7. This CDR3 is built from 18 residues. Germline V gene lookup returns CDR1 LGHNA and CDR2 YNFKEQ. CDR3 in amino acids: CASSQDPLAGGLYNEQFF. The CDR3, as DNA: TGTGCCAGCAGCCAAGATCCCCTAGCGGGAGGGCTATACAATGAGCAGTTCTTC.